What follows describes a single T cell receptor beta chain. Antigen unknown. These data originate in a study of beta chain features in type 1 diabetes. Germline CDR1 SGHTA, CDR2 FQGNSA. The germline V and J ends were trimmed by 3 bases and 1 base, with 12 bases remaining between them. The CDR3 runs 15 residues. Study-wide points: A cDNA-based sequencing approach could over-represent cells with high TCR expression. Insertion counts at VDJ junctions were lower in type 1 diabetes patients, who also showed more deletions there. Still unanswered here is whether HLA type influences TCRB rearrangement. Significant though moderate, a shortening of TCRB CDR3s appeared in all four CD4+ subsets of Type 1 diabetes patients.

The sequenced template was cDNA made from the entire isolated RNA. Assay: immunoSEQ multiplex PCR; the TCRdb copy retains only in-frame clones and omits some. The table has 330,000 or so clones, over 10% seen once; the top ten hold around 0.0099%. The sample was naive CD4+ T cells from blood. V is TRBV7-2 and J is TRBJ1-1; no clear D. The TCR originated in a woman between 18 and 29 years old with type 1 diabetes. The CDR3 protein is CASSFFGQANTEAFF. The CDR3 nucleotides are TGTGCCAGCAGCTTCTTCGGTCAGGCGAACACTGAAGCTTTCTTT.